This T cell receptor (beta chain) was captured by sequencing in a study of Ad26.COV2.S vaccination and SARS-CoV-2 variants. Study-level findings and limits: Researchers cautioned that TCR breadth and depth analyses may have underestimated total T cell responses. Those who received the vaccine showed greater spike-specific TCR breadth than those given placebo. Similar non-spike TCR breadth was seen in vaccine and placebo recipients.

The assay was immunoSEQ multiplex PCR, and TCRdb's table has in-frame clones only and misses some. The sample consists of about 420,000 clones, more than 75% of them appearing once. As concerns this clone: Its antigen remains unidentified.

The treatment was: about 20 received Ad26.COV2.S at low or high dose, single or two shots; about 5 received placebo; per-sample allocation not given. Specimen acquisition occurred on day 63 following the initial vaccine or placebo injection. The CDR3 has 16 residues. Germline V gives CDR1 SGHVS, CDR2 FQNEAQ. Trimming shortened V by 1 base and J by 3 bases, and 14 bases separated the two germline ends. The V and J genes are TRBV7-8 and TRBJ2-3; D could derive from TRBD1 or TRBD2 (5 bases each). This receptor was taken from a person between 18 and 65 years old who received the Ad26.COV2.S COVID-19 vaccine or a placebo. Here the sequenced sample was peripheral blood, taken in a trial of Ad26.COV2.S vaccine versus placebo. The CDR3 nucleotides read TGTGCCAGCAGCTTAGTGTCAGGGAGCGGAACAGATACGCAGTATTTT. It yields the protein CASSLVSGSGTDTQYF.